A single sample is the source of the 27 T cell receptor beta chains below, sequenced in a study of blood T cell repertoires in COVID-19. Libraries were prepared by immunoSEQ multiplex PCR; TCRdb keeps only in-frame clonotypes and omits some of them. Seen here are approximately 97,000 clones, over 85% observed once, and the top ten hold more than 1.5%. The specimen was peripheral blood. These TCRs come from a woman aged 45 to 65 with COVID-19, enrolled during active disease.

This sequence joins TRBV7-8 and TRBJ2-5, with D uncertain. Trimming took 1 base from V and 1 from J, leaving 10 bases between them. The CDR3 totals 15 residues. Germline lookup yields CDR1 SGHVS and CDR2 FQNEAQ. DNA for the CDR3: TGTGCCAGCAGCTTAGTAACCCCCAGCCAAGAGACCCAGTACTTC. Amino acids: CASSLVTPSQETQYF.

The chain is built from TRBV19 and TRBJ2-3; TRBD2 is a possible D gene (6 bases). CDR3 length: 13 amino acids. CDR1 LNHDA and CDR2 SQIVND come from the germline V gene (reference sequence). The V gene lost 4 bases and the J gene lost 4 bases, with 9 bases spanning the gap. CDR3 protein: CASSSWGADTQYF. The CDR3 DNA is TGTGCCAGTAGTAGTTGGGGGGCAGATACGCAGTATTTT. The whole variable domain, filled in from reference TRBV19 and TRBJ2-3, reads DGGITQSPKYLFRKEGQNVTLSCEQNLNHDAMYWYRQDPGQGLRLIYYSQIVNDFQKGDIAEGYSVSREKKESFPLTVTSAQKNPTAFYLCASSSWGADTQYFGPGTRLTVL.

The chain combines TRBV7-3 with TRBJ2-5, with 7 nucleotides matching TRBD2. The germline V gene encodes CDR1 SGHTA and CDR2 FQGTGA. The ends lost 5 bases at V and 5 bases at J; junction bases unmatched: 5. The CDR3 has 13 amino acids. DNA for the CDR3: TGTGCCAGCAGCCGCGCTAGCGGTGAGACCCAGTACTTC. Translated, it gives CASSRASGETQYF. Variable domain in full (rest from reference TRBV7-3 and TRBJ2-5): GAGVSQTPSNKVTEKGKYVELRCDPISGHTALYWYRQSLGQGPEFLIYFQGTGAADDSGLPNDRFFAVRPEGSVSTLKIQRTERGDSAVYLCASSRASGETQYFGPGTRLLVL.

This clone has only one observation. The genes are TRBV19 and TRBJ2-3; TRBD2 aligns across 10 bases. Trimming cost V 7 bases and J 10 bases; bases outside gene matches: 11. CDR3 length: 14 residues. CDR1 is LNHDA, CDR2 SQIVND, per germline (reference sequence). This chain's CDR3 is CASKVAGGLSAQYF. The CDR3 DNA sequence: TGTGCCAGTAAGGTAGCGGGGGGTCTCAGTGCGCAGTATTTT.

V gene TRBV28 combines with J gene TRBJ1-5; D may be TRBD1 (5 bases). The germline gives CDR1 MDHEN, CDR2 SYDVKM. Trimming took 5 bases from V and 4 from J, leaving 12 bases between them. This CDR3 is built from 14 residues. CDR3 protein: CASSPGSFNQPQHF. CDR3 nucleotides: TGTGCCAGCAGTCCAGGGTCCTTTAATCAGCCCCAGCATTTT. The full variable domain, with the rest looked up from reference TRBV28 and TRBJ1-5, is DVKVTQSSRYLVKRTGEKVFLECVQDMDHENMFWYRQDPGLGLRLIYFSYDVKMKEKGDIPEGYSVSREKKERFSLILESASTNQTSMYLCASSPGSFNQPQHFGDGTRLSIL.

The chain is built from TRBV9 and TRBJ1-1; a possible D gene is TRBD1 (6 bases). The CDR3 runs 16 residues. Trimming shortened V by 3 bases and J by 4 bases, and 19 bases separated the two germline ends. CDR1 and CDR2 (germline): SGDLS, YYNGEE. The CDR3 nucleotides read TGTGCCAGCAGCGGCCGCTTACAGGGAAGGAGCACTGAAGCTTTCTTT. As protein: CASSGRLQGRSTEAFF.

The CDR3 sequence: CASSWGVGQVTGYTF. In nucleotides, the CDR3 is TGTGCCAGCAGCTGGGGGGTCGGACAGGTTACGGGCTACACCTTC. The gene calls are TRBV5-4 and TRBJ1-2; TRBD1 aligns across 7 bases. The CDR3 consists of 15 residues. Trimming cost V 3 bases and J 8 bases; bases outside gene matches: 13. CDR1 SGHNT and CDR2 YYREEE come from the germline V gene (reference sequence).

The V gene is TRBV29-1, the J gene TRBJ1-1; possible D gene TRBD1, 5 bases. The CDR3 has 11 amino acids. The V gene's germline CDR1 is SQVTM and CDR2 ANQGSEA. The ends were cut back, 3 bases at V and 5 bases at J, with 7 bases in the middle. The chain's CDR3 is CSVDRGTEAFF. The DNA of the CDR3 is TGCAGCGTTGACCGGGGGACTGAAGCTTTCTTT.

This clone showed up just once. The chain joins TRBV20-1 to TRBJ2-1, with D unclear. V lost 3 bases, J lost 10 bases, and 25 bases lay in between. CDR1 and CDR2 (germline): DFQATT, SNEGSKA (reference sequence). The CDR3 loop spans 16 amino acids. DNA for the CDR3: TGCAGTGCTAGTCCGTTGATCGGGTTCCTAAGAGAAGAGCAGTTCTTC. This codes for CSASPLIGFLREEQFF.

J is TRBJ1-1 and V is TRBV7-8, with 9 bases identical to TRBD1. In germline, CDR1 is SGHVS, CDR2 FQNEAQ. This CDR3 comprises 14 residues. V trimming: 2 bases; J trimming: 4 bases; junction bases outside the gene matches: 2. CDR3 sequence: CASSLMDRGTEAFF. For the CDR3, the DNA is TGTGCCAGCAGCTTAATGGACAGGGGCACTGAAGCTTTCTTT.

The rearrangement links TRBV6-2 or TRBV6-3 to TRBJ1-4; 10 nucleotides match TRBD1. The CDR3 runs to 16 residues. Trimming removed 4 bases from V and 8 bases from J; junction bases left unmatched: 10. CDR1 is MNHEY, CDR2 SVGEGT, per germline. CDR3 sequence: CASSSPDRGLGEKLFF. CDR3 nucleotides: TGTGCCAGCAGTTCCCCCGACAGGGGGCTGGGAGAAAAACTGTTTTTT.

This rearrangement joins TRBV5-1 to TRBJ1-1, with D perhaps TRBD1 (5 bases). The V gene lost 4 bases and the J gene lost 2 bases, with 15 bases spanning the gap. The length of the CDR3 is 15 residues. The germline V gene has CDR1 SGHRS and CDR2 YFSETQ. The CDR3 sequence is CASSDPGRTNTEAFF. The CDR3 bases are TGCGCCAGCAGCGACCCGGGCAGGACAAACACTGAAGCTTTCTTT.

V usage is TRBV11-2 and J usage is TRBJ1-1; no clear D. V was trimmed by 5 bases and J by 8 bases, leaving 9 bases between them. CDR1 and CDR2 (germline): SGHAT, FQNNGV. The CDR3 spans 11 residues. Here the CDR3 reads CASSLGLEAFF. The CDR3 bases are TGTGCCAGCAGCCTTGGACTGGAAGCTTTCTTT.

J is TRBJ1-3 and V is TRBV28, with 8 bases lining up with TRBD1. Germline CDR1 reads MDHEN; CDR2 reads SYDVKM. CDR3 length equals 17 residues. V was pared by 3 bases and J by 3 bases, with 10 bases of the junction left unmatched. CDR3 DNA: TGTGCCAGCAGTTTGTGGTTCAGGGGGCCTCGTGGAAACACCATATATTTT. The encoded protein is CASSLWFRGPRGNTIYF. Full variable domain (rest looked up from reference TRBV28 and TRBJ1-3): DVKVTQSSRYLVKRTGEKVFLECVQDMDHENMFWYRQDPGLGLRLIYFSYDVKMKEKGDIPEGYSVSREKKERFSLILESASTNQTSMYLCASSLWFRGPRGNTIYFGEGSWLTVV.

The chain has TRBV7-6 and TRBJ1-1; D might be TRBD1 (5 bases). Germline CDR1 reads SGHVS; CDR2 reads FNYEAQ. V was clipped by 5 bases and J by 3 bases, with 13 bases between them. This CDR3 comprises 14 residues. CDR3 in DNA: TGTGCCAGCAGCCCCCGGGGGGTTGACACTGAAGCTTTCTTT. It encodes CASSPRGVDTEAFF.

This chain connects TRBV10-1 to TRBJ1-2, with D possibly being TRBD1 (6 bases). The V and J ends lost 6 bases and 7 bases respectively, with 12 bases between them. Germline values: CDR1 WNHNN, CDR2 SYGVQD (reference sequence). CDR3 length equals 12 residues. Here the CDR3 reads CASRKGVSGYTF. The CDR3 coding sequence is TGCGCCAGCAGGAAGGGGGTGAGTGGCTACACCTTC.

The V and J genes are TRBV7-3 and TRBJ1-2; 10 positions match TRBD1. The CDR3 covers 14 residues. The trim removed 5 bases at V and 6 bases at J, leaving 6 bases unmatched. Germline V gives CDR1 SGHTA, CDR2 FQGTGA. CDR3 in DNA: TGTGCCAGCAGCCCCGGGGACAGGGGTCATGGCTACACCTTC. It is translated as CASSPGDRGHGYTF.

In DNA, the CDR3 is TGTGCCAGCAGCTTTCGAGGAGAGGCCGGGGAGCTGTTTTTT. As protein: CASSFRGEAGELFF. The chain joins TRBV7-6 to TRBJ2-2, with D hard to call. Germline CDR1 reads SGHVS; CDR2 reads FNYEAQ. The CDR3 consists of 14 residues. Trimming stripped 3 bases from V and 6 bases from J, with 11 bases between.

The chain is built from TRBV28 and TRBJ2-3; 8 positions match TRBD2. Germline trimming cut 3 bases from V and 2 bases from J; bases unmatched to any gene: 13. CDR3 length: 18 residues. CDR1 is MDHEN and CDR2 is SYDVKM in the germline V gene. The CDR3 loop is CASSFSPGLGTLTDTQYF. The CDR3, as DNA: TGTGCCAGCAGTTTTAGCCCGGGACTAGGAACCCTCACAGATACGCAGTATTTT.

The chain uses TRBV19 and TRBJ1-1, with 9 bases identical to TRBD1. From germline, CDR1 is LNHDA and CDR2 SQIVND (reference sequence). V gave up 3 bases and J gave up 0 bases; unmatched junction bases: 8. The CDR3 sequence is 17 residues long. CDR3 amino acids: CASSIVPGQGLNTEAFF. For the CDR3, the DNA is TGTGCCAGTAGTATCGTCCCGGGACAGGGATTGAACACTGAAGCTTTCTTT.

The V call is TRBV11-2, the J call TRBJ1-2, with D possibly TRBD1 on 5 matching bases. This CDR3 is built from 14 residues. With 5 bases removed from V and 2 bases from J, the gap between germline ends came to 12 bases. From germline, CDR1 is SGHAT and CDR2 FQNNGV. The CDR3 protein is CASSLGQGNYGYTF. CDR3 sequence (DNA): TGTGCCAGCAGCCTAGGTCAGGGAAACTATGGCTACACCTTC.

The CDR3 is CASRPTDRLTYEQYV. As DNA, the CDR3 is TGTGCCAGCAGACCGACGGACAGATTGACCTACGAGCAGTACGTC. The genes are TRBV27 and TRBJ2-7, with D perhaps matching TRBD1 (6 bases). Germline CDR1 reads MNHEY; CDR2 reads SMNVEV (reference sequence). The CDR3 spans 15 residues. V shed 6 bases and J shed 2 bases, with 17 bases lying between them.

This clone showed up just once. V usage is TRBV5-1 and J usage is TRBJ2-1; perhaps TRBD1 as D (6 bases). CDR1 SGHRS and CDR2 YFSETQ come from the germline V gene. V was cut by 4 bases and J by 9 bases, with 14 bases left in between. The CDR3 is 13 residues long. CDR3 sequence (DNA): TGCGCCAGCAGCCCCTCAAACAGGGTTGAGCAGTTCTTC. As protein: CASSPSNRVEQFF.

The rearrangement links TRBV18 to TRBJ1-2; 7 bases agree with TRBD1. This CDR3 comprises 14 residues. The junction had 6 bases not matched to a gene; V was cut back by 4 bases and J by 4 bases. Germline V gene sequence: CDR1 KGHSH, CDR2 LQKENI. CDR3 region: CASSQQGTGYGYTF. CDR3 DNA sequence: TGTGCCAGCTCACAACAGGGGACGGGCTATGGCTACACCTTC.

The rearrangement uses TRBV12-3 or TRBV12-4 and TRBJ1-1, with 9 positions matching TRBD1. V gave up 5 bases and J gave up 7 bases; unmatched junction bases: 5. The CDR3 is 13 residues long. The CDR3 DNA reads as TGTGCCAGCAGTCCGGGGACAGGGAGTGAAGCTTTCTTT. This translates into CASSPGTGSEAFF.

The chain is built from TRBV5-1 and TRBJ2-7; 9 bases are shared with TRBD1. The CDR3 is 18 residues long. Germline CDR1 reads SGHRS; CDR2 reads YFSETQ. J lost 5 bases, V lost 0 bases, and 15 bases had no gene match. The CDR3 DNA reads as TGCGCCAGCAGCTTGGCCCCGGGGTTCAGGACAGGGGCCCACGAGCAGTACTTC. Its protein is CASSLAPGFRTGAHEQYF.

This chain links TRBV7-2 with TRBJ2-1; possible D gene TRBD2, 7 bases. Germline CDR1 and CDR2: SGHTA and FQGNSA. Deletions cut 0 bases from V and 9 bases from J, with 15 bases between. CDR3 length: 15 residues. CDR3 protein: CASSLARTRGGEQFF. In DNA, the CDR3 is TGTGCCAGCAGCTTAGCCAGGACTAGAGGGGGTGAGCAGTTCTTC.